The clone carrying this TCR beta chain showed up just a few times. Its antigen remains unknown. These data come from a study of identical twins. TCRdb passed the 5' RACE reads through MiXCR, listing each CDR3 protein once. This sample has more than 600,000 distinct CDR3 sequences, with about 20% found just once. Overall study results and limits: Memory repertoires showed no such pattern, whereas abundant cord blood beta clonotypes carried fewer insertions.

The CDR3 loop spans 15 amino acids. CDR1 DFQATT and CDR2 SNEGSKA come from the germline V gene (reference sequence). V trimming: 3 bases; J trimming: 7 bases; junction bases outside the gene matches: 12. The sample was also linked to a second study, of T cells expressing NK-cell markers.

The TCR originated in a woman aged 18-30 years in good health. Sequencing was carried out using PBMCs. The chain couples TRBV20-1 to TRBJ1-1; the match to TRBD1 covers 9 bases. The CDR3 coding sequence is TGCAGTGCTAGTCGGGTTGGGACAGGGTTTTATGAAGCTTTCTTT. Residues: CSASRVGTGFYEAFF.